The clone carrying this T cell receptor (beta chain) occurred many times. Its antigen is undetermined. Trimming at V came to 6 bases and at J to 8 bases, leaving 6 bases not matched to a gene. Per germline, CDR1 MNHNS and CDR2 SASEGT. This CDR3 region has 13 residues. Combining a sample-barcoded 5' primer with a J-beta primer mix, a second PCR ran for roughly 7 to 12 cycles. Using its own MiXCR run on the 5' RACE reads, TCRdb lists one record per CDR3 protein. Of around 1.7 million distinct CDR3 sequences in the sample, 28% were seen once. Drawing of peripheral blood yielded about 9.8 milliliters from each donor. Isolated PBMCs totaled at least 6 million in each sample. The record originates from a study of blood T cells in healthy people across ages. The study's findings and limits: PBMCs went unsorted, and a conclusive naive versus antigen-experienced comparison was therefore prevented.

The receptor was derived from a woman under 40 in good health. Input material: blood. The chain has TRBV6-1 and TRBJ2-4, with 8 bases fitting TRBD2. The CDR3, as DNA: TGTGCCAGCAGCGCGGGACTAGAAGACATTCAGTACTTC. Its protein is CASSAGLEDIQYF.